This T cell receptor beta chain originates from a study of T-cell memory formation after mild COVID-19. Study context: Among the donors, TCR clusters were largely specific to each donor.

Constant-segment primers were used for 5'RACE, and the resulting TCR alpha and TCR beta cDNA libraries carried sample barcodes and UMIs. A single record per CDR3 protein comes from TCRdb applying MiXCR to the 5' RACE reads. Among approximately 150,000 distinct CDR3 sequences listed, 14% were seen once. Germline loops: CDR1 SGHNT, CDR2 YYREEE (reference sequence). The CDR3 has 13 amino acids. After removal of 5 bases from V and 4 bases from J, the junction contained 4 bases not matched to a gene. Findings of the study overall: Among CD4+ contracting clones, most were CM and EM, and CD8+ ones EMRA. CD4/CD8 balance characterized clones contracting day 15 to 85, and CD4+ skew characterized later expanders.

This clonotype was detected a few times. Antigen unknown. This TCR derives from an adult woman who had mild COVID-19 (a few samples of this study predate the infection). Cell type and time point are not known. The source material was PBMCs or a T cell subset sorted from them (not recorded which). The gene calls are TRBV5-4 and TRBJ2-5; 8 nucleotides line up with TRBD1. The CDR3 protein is CASSSGGGETQYF. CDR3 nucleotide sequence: TGTGCCAGCAGTTCAGGGGGCGGAGAGACCCAGTACTTC.